The rows below give T cell receptor beta chains drawn from one sample of a study of T cell repertoires in cytomegalovirus infection. Each CDR3 protein is one row after TCRdb ran MiXCR on the reads. The sample contains some 600,000 distinct CDR3 sequences, 20% to 30% of which appear only once. Sequencing was carried out using CD8+ T cells from PBMCs. These receptors were obtained from a human donor in good health (CMV status not recorded). Some clones in this sample may be carry-over from other donors' samples. Each CDR3 is given without its conserved first and last residue.

length	V	J	CDR3
10	TRBV7-9	TRBJ2-1	ASSLLVGEQF
15	TRBV6-2/TRBV6-3	TRBJ2-1	ASSYPRTGGSYNEQF
14	TRBV28	TRBJ2-5	ASSPTGGLIEETQY
16	TRBV7-9	TRBJ2-6	ASSLGDRTSSGANVLT
10	TRBV29-1	TRBJ2-2	SVLGQAGELF
14	TRBV7-2	TRBJ2-3	ASSFFAGGRRDTQY
13	TRBV6-5	TRBJ1-6	ASSYVDSDNSPLH
13	TRBV6-2/TRBV6-3	TRBJ1-5	ASSYRLQIDQPQH
13	TRBV7-4	TRBJ2-1	ASSAPSGGAIEQF
12	TRBV20-1	TRBJ1-2	SARPRALNYGYT
15	TRBV7-8	TRBJ2-6	ASSLARQGSGANVLT
13	TRBV4-1	TRBJ2-1	ASSLTSGVDNEQF
12	TRBV14	TRBJ2-5	ASSQAGSQETQY
14	TRBV7-9	TRBJ1-1	ASSLLRHRGKTEAF
12	TRBV7-9	TRBJ2-2	ASSFTGDTGELF
12	TRBV28	TRBJ1-2	ASSFGLGNYGYT
15	TRBV7-2	TRBJ1-2	ASRLTEQGAIGYGYT
11	TRBV19	TRBJ2-3	ASTSLSTDTQY
13	TRBV19	TRBJ1-6	ASSLMDRGNLNLH
13	TRBV6-5	TRBJ2-7	ASSYLTGGLYEQY
13	TRBV5-4	TRBJ1-2	ASSLTGDGNYGYT
13	TRBV23-1	TRBJ2-2	ASSPRTGDTGELF
12	TRBV6-8	TRBJ2-5	ASSYEADQETQY
15	TRBV7-9	TRBJ2-6	ASSPGTGGFGANVLT